This T cell receptor (beta chain) was sequenced in a study of blood T cells in healthy people across ages. Next came a second PCR, run for about 6 to 12 cycles, which used a sample-barcoded 5' primer along with a J-beta primer mix. TCRdb recomputed calls from the 5' RACE reads with MiXCR, one row per CDR3 protein. The sample shows about 1.8 million distinct CDR3 sequences, roughly 49% of them seen only once. A few counts support this clonotype. The V and J ends lost 1 base and 1 base respectively, with 11 bases between them. The CDR3 is made up of 15 amino acids. Germline CDR1 MGHRA, CDR2 YSYEKL. This sequence was found in a woman aged 40 to 50 in good health. The specimen sequenced was blood. V gene TRBV4-1 combines with J gene TRBJ2-7; D is perhaps TRBD1 (6 bases). CDR3 residues: CASSQGVRGSYEQYF. The CDR3 DNA sequence: TGCGCCAGCAGCCAAGGGGTAAGGGGGTCCTACGAGCAGTACTTC.